This entry features one T cell receptor (beta chain) sequence. Its antigen is undetermined. The data were taken from a study of T cell responses to AZD1222 COVID-19 vaccine. Germline CDR1 reads LGHNA; CDR2 reads YSLEER. The germline V and J ends were trimmed by 4 bases and 5 bases, with 15 bases remaining between them. The CDR3 is 14 amino acids. Study observations and caveats: At 160-218 and 743-854, vaccine-associated CD4 TCRs were dominant, and they spanned spike. The breadth and depth of Spike-specific TCRs increased once two AZD1222 doses had been given. Clonal diversity was possibly underestimated; the donors were predominantly white British and more often female. AZD1222 recipients seropositive at baseline numbered only six.

Only in-frame clones appear in the TCRdb table, and some are missing; sequencing was by immunoSEQ multiplex PCR. Seen here are some 130,000 clones, about 90% observed once, and the top ten hold more than 3%. This specimen was peripheral blood, taken 28 days after the second AZD1222 dose. V usage is TRBV4-3 and J usage is TRBJ2-7; D not resolved. The receptor was derived from an adult who received the AZD1222 COVID-19 vaccine. As DNA, the CDR3 is TGCGCCAGCAGCCCCCGGCCTGGTACCGACGAGCAGTACTTC. Translating it yields CASSPRPGTDEQYF.